This T cell receptor beta chain was retrieved from a study of siplizumab effects on memory and regulatory T cells (dated by TCRdb to 2018 to 2020). Background for the entire study: Paired mixed lymphocyte reactions were run with siplizumab at 1 ug/mL and without drug, across eight responder-stimulator pairs. The study looked at the effect of siplizumab, an anti-CD2 antibody, on alloreactive T-cell subsets in allogeneic mixed lymphocyte reactions made from human PBMCs.

About this clone itself: Its antigen is not yet known. The record has no base qualities; no much larger clone is one base away.

Cells in the mixed lymphocyte reaction were cultured together at 37 degrees C for 6 days. Responder PBMCs were labelled with CFSE and stimulator PBMCs with Violet Dye, then combined at a 1:1 ratio. Sorted unstimulated T cells and proliferating T cells recovered from mixed lymphocyte reactions underwent TCRbeta CDR3 sequencing. Fresh whole blood from 9 to 11 HLA-typed healthy donors was used as the source from which PBMCs were isolated. After the mixed lymphocyte reaction, proliferating CFSE-low responder T cells were FACS-sorted for TCR sequencing. Receptor amplification or capture employed the immunoSEQ multiplex PCR assay. The deep sequencing platform assayed around 95,000 TCR templates per sample. Genomic DNA extracted from sorted T cells was used for TCRbeta CDR3 sequencing. On the authors' methods: The R programming language was used for clonal analysis of TCRbeta CDR3 data. Comparing unstimulated samples against CFSE-low samples taken after the reaction was how alloreactive CD4+ and CD8+ clones were defined. Regulatory or non-regulatory origin of alloreactive CD4+ clones was assigned by matching sequences to the sorted unstimulated Treg and non-Treg repertoires. TCRdb carries this immuneACCESS record with in-frame sequences only. Its versions omit some clonotypes, under half of them owing to an unresolved V gene in the studies checked, with the rest unexplained. That table gives V, J and clone size, and the DNA gave D and trimming. The table for this sample lists under 550 clones; more than 60% of them were counted only once. Of the sample, about 32% falls within the top ten clones.

What the study reported, not specific to this receptor: About 80-97% of proliferating CD4+ or CD8+ clones could not be given a naive or memory phenotype. Unstimulated naive T cells appeared more diverse than memory T cells, and naive cells seemed to contribute substantially to the alloresponse. Of the alloreactive CD4+ clones that could be mapped, the Treg-derived share averaged almost 70% with siplizumab compared with approximately 25% in control reactions. Whether proliferating Tregs from siplizumab cultures actually had suppressive function was not functionally confirmed. The cumulative frequency of alloreactive sequences that could be traced back to unstimulated CD4+ memory T cells was significantly reduced by siplizumab. Because sequences below about 10^-5 frequency were poorly captured, only a minor fraction of alloreactive clones could be mapped to unstimulated subsets.

From the germline V gene (reference sequence), CDR1 is LNHDA and CDR2 is SQIVND. The V and J ends are trimmed by 1 base and 4 bases, leaving 10 bases between them. Spanning cysteine to phenylalanine, the CDR3 consists of 14 amino acids. The kept DNA is CDR3 alone, 42 bases in frame from the first base. The sequence is built from TRBV19 and TRBJ1-1; too little of a D gene remains to name it. The specimen sequenced was CFSE-low (dividing) CD8+ T cells sorted from an allogeneic mixed lymphocyte reaction. The receptor comes from a human donor in good health; the cells came from an allogeneic mixed lymphocyte reaction. The CDR3 reads as follows: CASSIGSGFTEAFF. The DNA sequence is TGTGCCAGTAGTATAGGTTCCGGGTTCACTGAAGCTTTCTTT.